The 27 T cell receptor beta chains presented below share a single source sample, sequenced in a study of blood T cell repertoires in COVID-19. The table came from immunoSEQ multiplex PCR; TCRdb's copy has only in-frame clones and leaves some out. Among some 200,000 clones listed, 84% were seen once. The sequenced material came from peripheral blood. The source of these receptors is a woman in her thirties or forties who had recovered from COVID-19.

The chain recombines TRBV28 with TRBJ2-3; D may be TRBD2 (6 bases). V was cut by 3 bases and J by 3 bases, with 10 bases left in between. Looked up from germline, CDR1 is MDHEN and CDR2 is SYDVKM. The CDR3 extends over 14 amino acids. Here the CDR3 reads CASSFEGRTDTQYF. The CDR3 DNA sequence: TGTGCCAGCAGTTTCGAGGGGAGGACAGATACGCAGTATTTT.

The CDR3 here is CASSDLLGRGLYEQYF. CDR3 bases: TGCGCCAGCAGTGACTTATTGGGCAGGGGGCTGTACGAGCAGTACTTC. This rearrangement joins TRBV10-2 to TRBJ2-7, with 8 bases lining up with TRBD1. The CDR3 consists of 16 residues. V trimming: 3 bases; J trimming: 4 bases; junction bases outside the gene matches: 11. Germline assignment: CDR1 WSHSY and CDR2 SAAADI.

V usage is TRBV29-1 and J usage is TRBJ1-1; 8 nucleotides agree with TRBD1. Per germline, CDR1 SQVTM and CDR2 ANQGSEA. The junction had 15 bases not matched to a gene; V was cut back by 7 bases and J by 5 bases. The CDR3 has 15 residues. In DNA, the CDR3 is TGCAGCGCCGTTAGTGGGCAGGGGGCGCAAACTGAAGCTTTCTTT. Translation: CSAVSGQGAQTEAFF.

This clone was seen once. The gene calls are TRBV27 and TRBJ1-4; no reliable D call. CDR1 MNHEY and CDR2 SMNVEV come from the germline V gene (reference sequence). The CDR3 runs to 15 residues. V was shortened by 6 bases and J by 0 bases, with 11 bases between the two germline ends. The CDR3 nucleotides are TGTGCCAGCAGCTCCGAAGCTGCAACTAATGAAAAACTGTTTTTT. Protein product: CASSSEAATNEKLFF. Full variable domain (outside the CDR3, taken from reference TRBV27 and TRBJ1-4): EAQVTQNPRYLITVTGKKLTVTCSQNMNHEYMSWYRQDPGLGLRQIYYSMNVEVTDKGDVPEGYKVSRKEKRNFPLILESPSPNQTSLYFCASSSEAATNEKLFFGSGTQLSVL.

The rearrangement uses TRBV3-1 (or the pseudogene TRBV3-2) and TRBJ1-2, with D possibly being TRBD1 (5 bases). This CDR3 contains 17 residues. CDR1 and CDR2 from the germline V gene are LGHDT and YNNKEL (reference sequence). Trimming pared 0 bases from V and 4 bases from J, leaving 18 bases between. The DNA of the CDR3 is TGTGCCAGCAGCCAAGATCTGGGGGGGGTAGGGGTCTATGGCTACACCTTC. As protein: CASSQDLGGVGVYGYTF.

This rearrangement joins TRBV7-2 to TRBJ2-3; 7 positions agree with TRBD2. Germline V gives CDR1 SGHTA, CDR2 FQGNSA. The CDR3 is 15 residues long. The ends lost 5 bases at V and 0 bases at J; junction bases unmatched: 5. The CDR3 region has the DNA TGTGCCAGCAGCCCTAGCGGAGCTAGCACAGATACGCAGTATTTT. Its translation: CASSPSGASTDTQYF.

This clone was counted between two and nine times. This chain connects TRBV5-1 to TRBJ1-6, with 7 positions matching TRBD1. Germline V gene lookup returns CDR1 SGHRS and CDR2 YFSETQ. There are 18 residues in the CDR3. The V gene end was trimmed by 2 bases and the J gene end by 6 bases; junction bases not matched to a gene: 14. The CDR3 region has the DNA TGCGCCAGCAGCTTTCCCCGGGACAGAAATTTAGGTAATTCACCCCTCCACTTT. It specifies CASSFPRDRNLGNSPLHF.

The chain recombines TRBV5-1 with TRBJ2-1, with D perhaps matching TRBD1 (6 bases). CDR3 length equals 15 residues. The germline gives CDR1 SGHRS, CDR2 YFSETQ. V lost 4 bases, J lost 4 bases, and 15 bases lay in between. CDR3 DNA sequence: TGCGCCAGCAGCCCTTCTGGACAGCAGTACAATGAGCAGTTCTTC. As protein: CASSPSGQQYNEQFF. Based on the CDR3 plus reference TRBV5-1 and TRBJ2-1, the full variable domain is KAGVTQTPRYLIKTRGQQVTLSCSPISGHRSVSWYQQTPGQGLQFLFEYFSETQRNKGNFPGRFSGRQFSNSRSEMNVSTLELGDSALYLCASSPSGQQYNEQFFGPGTRLTVL.

The V call is TRBV19, the J call TRBJ2-5; TRBD1 aligns across 9 bases. The CDR3 consists of 18 residues. CDR1 is LNHDA and CDR2 is SQIVND in the germline V gene (reference sequence). V lost 5 bases and J lost 3; bases outside the gene matches: 16. In nucleotides, the CDR3 is TGTGCCAGTAGTGCCAATCCTGCAGTACGGACAGGGGAAGAGACCCAGTACTTC. Residues: CASSANPAVRTGEETQYF. The full variable domain, with the rest looked up from reference TRBV19 and TRBJ2-5, is DGGITQSPKYLFRKEGQNVTLSCEQNLNHDAMYWYRQDPGQGLRLIYYSQIVNDFQKGDIAEGYSVSREKKESFPLTVTSAQKNPTAFYLCASSANPAVRTGEETQYFGPGTRLLVL.

This clone was seen once. The rearrangement links TRBV7-2 to TRBJ2-1, with D tentatively TRBD2 (5 bases). Germline V gene lookup returns CDR1 SGHTA and CDR2 FQGNSA. CDR3 length: 13 amino acids. V gave up 4 bases and J gave up 7 bases, with 11 bases separating them. CDR3 protein: CASSSSRENEQFF. CDR3 sequence (DNA): TGTGCCAGCAGCTCGTCTCGGGAAAATGAGCAGTTCTTC.

The V gene is TRBV5-1, the J gene TRBJ1-1; unclear D gene. The CDR3 is 12 residues long. Germline CDR1 and CDR2: SGHRS and YFSETQ. The germline V and J ends were trimmed by 1 base and 3 bases, with 4 bases remaining between them. In DNA form, the CDR3 reads TGCGCCAGCAGCTTGCTTGACACTGAAGCTTTCTTT. It is translated as CASSLLDTEAFF.

The chain uses TRBV2 and TRBJ2-3, with TRBD1 as a possible D gene (5 bases). V was clipped by 4 bases and J by 0 bases, with 8 bases between them. This CDR3 has 14 residues. Germline V gene sequence: CDR1 SNHLY, CDR2 FYNNEI. The CDR3 loop is CASSGGLSTDTQYF. The CDR3, as DNA: TGTGCCAGCAGTGGGGGCCTTAGCACAGATACGCAGTATTTT.

The count of this clone is one. The gene calls are TRBV7-3 and TRBJ1-1; unclear D gene. The germline V gene has CDR1 SGHTA and CDR2 FQGTGA. The CDR3 consists of 15 residues. With 1 base removed from V and 1 base from J, the gap between germline ends came to 10 bases. The DNA of the CDR3 is TGTGCCAGCAGCTTAAACCCAGGCGCGAACACTGAAGCTTTCTTT. It specifies CASSLNPGANTEAFF. The full variable domain, its missing parts supplied by reference TRBV7-3 and TRBJ1-1, is GAGVSQTPSNKVTEKGKYVELRCDPISGHTALYWYRQSLGQGPEFLIYFQGTGAADDSGLPNDRFFAVRPEGSVSTLKIQRTERGDSAVYLCASSLNPGANTEAFFGQGTRLTVV.

V is TRBV12-3 or TRBV12-4 and J is TRBJ2-2; unclear D gene. The CDR3 consists of 11 residues. V was pared by 6 bases and J by 7 bases, with 6 bases between. In nucleotides, the CDR3 is TGTGCCAGCAGGGGCGTCGGGGAGCTGTTTTTT. This sequence encodes CASRGVGELFF.

V is TRBV18 and J is TRBJ2-3, with D unclear. The CDR3 totals 16 residues. V gave up 0 bases and J gave up 1 base, with 11 bases separating them. Germline V gene sequence: CDR1 KGHSH, CDR2 LQKENI. The CDR3 here is CASSPPNTAGTDTQYF. The CDR3 bases are TGTGCCAGCTCACCACCGAACACCGCCGGCACAGATACGCAGTATTTT.

This clone was recorded once. The rearrangement joins TRBV11-2 to TRBJ1-1, with a possible D match to TRBD1 (5 bases). V lost 5 bases to trimming and J lost 1 base, with 11 bases between them. Germline CDR1 reads SGHAT; CDR2 reads FQNNGV. CDR3 size: 14 residues. The CDR3: CASSRNGGNTEAFF. CDR3 in DNA: TGTGCCAGCAGCCGGAACGGGGGGAACACTGAAGCTTTCTTT. The full variable domain, with the rest looked up from reference TRBV11-2 and TRBJ1-1, is EAGVAQSPRYKIIEKRQSVAFWCNPISGHATLYWYQQILGQGPKLLIQFQNNGVVDDSQLPKDRFSAERLKGVDSTLKIQPAKLEDSAVYLCASSRNGGNTEAFFGQGTRLTVV.

The chain is built from TRBV7-2 and TRBJ1-1; D gene uncertain. The CDR3 has 14 amino acids. V shed 7 bases and J shed 0 bases, with 12 bases lying between them. The V gene's germline CDR1 is SGHTA and CDR2 FQGNSA. DNA of the CDR3: TGTGCCAGCACCCCACAGAAATTGAACACTGAAGCTTTCTTT. The encoded protein is CASTPQKLNTEAFF.

CDR3 bases: TGTGCCAGTAGAAGGACAGCCGCCTCTGGGGCCAACGTCCTGACTTTC. Its translation is CASRRTAASGANVLTF. The chain carries TRBV19 and TRBJ2-6, with TRBD1 as a possible D gene (6 bases). Germline V lookup: CDR1 LNHDA, CDR2 SQIVND (reference sequence). The V gene lost 6 bases and the J gene lost 0 bases, with 12 bases spanning the gap. CDR3 size: 16 residues.

This chain joins TRBV7-9 and TRBJ2-3, with a weak D call TRBD1 (6 bases). The CDR3 spans 17 residues. Per germline, CDR1 SEHNR and CDR2 FQNEAQ (reference sequence). V was cut by 0 bases and J by 1 base, with 14 bases left in between. The CDR3, as DNA: TGTGCCAGCAGCTTAGCGCTGACAGGCCATGGCACAGATACGCAGTATTTT. It yields the protein CASSLALTGHGTDTQYF.

The chain employs TRBV18 and TRBJ1-1; D is ambiguous. Trimming took off 4 bases at V and 3 bases at J, with 9 bases between the two ends. Looked up from germline, CDR1 is KGHSH and CDR2 is LQKENI. The CDR3 loop spans 13 amino acids. The CDR3 DNA reads TGTGCCAGCTCACTAAATCCCGACACTGAAGCTTTCTTT. Residues: CASSLNPDTEAFF.

The chain couples TRBV11-2 to TRBJ2-5; a weak D match, TRBD2 (5 bases). Per germline, CDR1 SGHAT and CDR2 FQNNGV. This CDR3 has 13 residues. Trimming took 4 bases from V and 2 from J, leaving 8 bases between them. CDR3 region: CASSSRVQETQYF. The CDR3 DNA follows: TGTGCCAGCAGCTCGCGGGTTCAAGAGACCCAGTACTTC.

This clone has a handful of counts. This rearrangement joins TRBV18 to TRBJ1-1; D may be TRBD1 (6 bases). The V gene lost 5 bases and the J gene lost 11 bases, with 15 bases spanning the gap. CDR3 length: 12 residues. Germline CDR1 is KGHSH and CDR2 is LQKENI. CDR3 DNA sequence: TGTGCCAGCTCAACAAGACAGGAGGTGGCTTTCTTT. Amino acid sequence: CASSTRQEVAFF.

To note about this clone: One end of the junction does not line up with germline, which may come from a read error. The chain employs TRBV7-9 and TRBJ2-3; D gene uncertain. In germline, CDR1 is SEHNR, CDR2 FQNEAQ (reference sequence). This CDR3 contains 14 residues. CDR3 residues: CATSVNDNTDTQYF. The CDR3 DNA is TGTGCCACCAGCGTAAACGACAACACAGATACGCAGTATTTT.

This chain connects TRBV19 to TRBJ2-7; 7 nucleotides agree with TRBD1. The CDR3 is made up of 12 amino acids. The trim removed 10 bases at V and 4 bases at J, leaving 7 bases unmatched. CDR1 is LNHDA and CDR2 is SQIVND in the germline V gene (reference sequence). The CDR3 loop reads CATQNRGYEQYF. The CDR3 DNA reads as TGTGCCACACAGAACAGGGGATACGAGCAGTACTTC.

The V gene is TRBV6-5, the J gene TRBJ1-5, with TRBD1 matching over 9 bases. This CDR3 comprises 14 residues. The germline gives CDR1 MNHEY, CDR2 SVGAGI. V lost 6 bases to trimming and J lost 6 bases; unmatched junction nucleotides: 6. The DNA of the CDR3 is TGTGCCAGCAGCACACAGGGGGCAGGTCAGCCCCAGCATTTT. Translation gives CASSTQGAGQPQHF.

The rearrangement joins TRBV9 to TRBJ2-1; 7 bases agree with TRBD2. This CDR3 has 13 residues. The germline gives CDR1 SGDLS, CDR2 YYNGEE. The V segment lost 2 bases and the J segment 9 bases; nucleotides outside the gene matches: 5. The CDR3 DNA follows: TGTGCCAGCAGCGTTAGTCCGGGGGGTGAGCAGTTCTTC. The encoded protein is CASSVSPGGEQFF.

This chain uses TRBV29-1 with TRBJ2-5; D is possibly TRBD1 (6 bases). The V and J ends lost 5 bases and 7 bases respectively, with 20 bases between them. The CDR3 length is 14 residues. Germline CDR1 reads SQVTM; CDR2 reads ANQGSEA. The CDR3 DNA reads TGCAGCGTTAGGGGACAACAACACCCGGGGACCCAGTACTTC. Translation gives CSVRGQQHPGTQYF.